The TCR beta chain under discussion was sequenced for a study of long-term antiretroviral therapy in people with HIV. General observations from the study: Following ART, diversity rose but still fell short of transplant donor controls.

A word on this clone: Its antigen is unidentified.

An immunoSEQ assay, version v3.0, was performed at survey level. Profiling relied on immunoSEQ multiplex PCR, and the TCRdb table lists in-frame clones only, not all of them. The data contain tens of thousands of clones, 80% of them singletons. This CDR3 spans 17 amino acids. Looked up from germline, CDR1 is SGHRS and CDR2 is YFSETQ. J gave up 5 bases and V 4 bases, and 13 bases lay outside the gene matches. V gene TRBV5-1 combines with J gene TRBJ2-5; 11 nucleotides align to TRBD2. The source of this sequence is a man between 35 and 55 years old with HIV. The starting material was unsorted PBMCs, obtained 0.3 years after starting antiretroviral therapy. CDR3 in DNA: TGCGCCAGCAGCCCCGGAGGTAGCGGGGGGGCAGCTGAGACCCAGTACTTC. Its protein product is CASSPGGSGGAAETQYF.